These 25 T cell receptor beta chains originate from one sample sequenced in a study of early T cells in non-severe SARS-CoV-2 infection. TCRdb processed the 5' RACE reads anew with MiXCR; each CDR3 protein has one entry. The table records roughly 80,000 distinct CDR3 sequences, roughly 12% of them present only once. Specimen: whole blood, collected at baseline. The receptor set was obtained from an adult who was a healthcare worker with PCR-confirmed SARS-CoV-2 infection or an uninfected control (not recorded which).

CDR3 protein: CASRTGAPKGNTEAFF. In DNA, the CDR3 is TGTGCCAGCAGGACGGGGGCGCCCAAAGGGAACACTGAAGCTTTCTTT. V usage is TRBV7-8 and J usage is TRBJ1-1; tentatively, D is TRBD1 (6 bases). The germline CDR1 and CDR2 sequences are SGHVS and FQNEAQ. Trimming shortened V by 6 bases and J by 1 base, and 18 bases separated the two germline ends. The length of the CDR3 is 16 residues.

Many counts were recorded for this clonotype. The rearrangement joins TRBV14 to TRBJ2-1; 8 nucleotides agree with TRBD1. This CDR3 is 15 amino acids long. J was trimmed by 2 bases and V by 4 bases; bases with no gene match: 4. CDR1 and CDR2 (germline): SGHDN, FVKESK. CDR3 region: CASSRAGGPYNEQFF. CDR3 nucleotides: TGTGCCAGCAGCCGGGCAGGGGGCCCCTACAATGAGCAGTTCTTC.

V is TRBV7-9 and J is TRBJ2-7, with D perhaps matching TRBD1 (6 bases). CDR3 length: 12 amino acids. V lost 6 bases and J lost 5, with 11 bases in between. Germline CDR1 reads SEHNR; CDR2 reads FQNEAQ (reference sequence). CDR3 sequence (DNA): TGTGCCAGCAGGGATACAGGGAACGAGCAGTACTTC. This encodes CASRDTGNEQYF.

This clonotype was found many times. The chain has TRBV15 and TRBJ2-3, with TRBD2 matching 9 bases. This CDR3 contains 15 residues. CDR1 and CDR2 (germline): LNHNV, YYDKDF (reference sequence). V was clipped by 5 bases and J by 4 bases; unmatched bases: 7. The CDR3 spells CATSPGGGAADTQYF. As DNA, the CDR3 is TGTGCCACCAGCCCCGGCGGGGGGGCTGCAGATACGCAGTATTTT.

At least ten counts were recorded for this clonotype. The V call is TRBV7-7, the J call TRBJ1-1, with unresolved D. Germline CDR1 and CDR2: SSHAT and FNYEAQ (reference sequence). The CDR3 is 13 amino acids. Between the trimmed V and J ends, which lost 1 base and 2 bases, there was a span of 5 bases. The CDR3 bases are TGTGCCAGCAGCTTAGATGTTAACACTGAAGCTTTCTTT. Translation gives CASSLDVNTEAFF.

This clonotype was recorded at least ten times. The chain employs TRBV20-1 and TRBJ1-4; D possibly corresponds to TRBD1 (6 bases). The CDR3 has 14 amino acids. The germline V gene has CDR1 DFQATT and CDR2 SNEGSKA (reference sequence). V lost 1 base to trimming and J lost 5 bases, with 11 bases between them. CDR3 nucleotides: TGCAGTGCTAGAGCAGGACAGATCAATGAAAAACTGTTTTTT. As protein: CSARAGQINEKLFF.

This clonotype turned up a few times. V gene TRBV29-1 combines with J gene TRBJ2-7; the D gene is possibly TRBD2 (5 bases). The length of the CDR3 is 14 residues. The germline V gene encodes CDR1 SQVTM and CDR2 ANQGSEA. V was pared by 6 bases and J by 0 bases, with 15 bases between. CDR3 bases: TGCAGCGTGGCGGGTCTCCATAGCTCCTACGAGCAGTACTTC. Translated: CSVAGLHSSYEQYF.

The rearrangement links TRBV5-1 to TRBJ2-5; a possible D gene is TRBD2 (6 bases). The CDR3 is made up of 17 amino acids. Germline-derived CDR1 and CDR2 are SGHRS and YFSETQ. The V end was cut by 3 bases, the J end by 3 bases, with 21 bases between. The CDR3 DNA reads as TGCGCCAGCAGCTGGTGGGGCGGCGCGGGAAGTAAAGAGACCCAGTACTTC. The encoded protein is CASSWWGGAGSKETQYF.

This clonotype was picked up a small number of times. The DNA of the CDR3 is TGTGCCAGCAGTGAATTCGCAGCTCCTAGCAATCAGCCCCAGCATTTT. Protein: CASSEFAAPSNQPQHF. The chain employs TRBV2 and TRBJ1-5; no firm D call. In germline, CDR1 is SNHLY, CDR2 FYNNEI. This CDR3 comprises 16 residues. The V end lost 2 bases, the J end lost 0 bases, and 11 bases lay between the germline ends.

The gene calls are TRBV14 and TRBJ2-5, with D perhaps TRBD1 or TRBD2 (5 bases each). Germline-derived CDR1 and CDR2 are SGHDN and FVKESK. V was pared by 4 bases and J by 4 bases, with 25 bases between. The CDR3 covers 18 residues. Here the CDR3 reads CASSPTRARAGERETQYF. In nucleotides, the CDR3 is TGTGCCAGCAGCCCCACTCGCGCCAGGGCCGGGGAGCGAGAGACCCAGTACTTC.

V is TRBV11-2 and J is TRBJ2-1, with D maybe TRBD1 (5 bases). V was cut by 0 bases and J by 0 bases, with 12 bases left in between. Per the germline V gene, CDR1 is SGHAT and CDR2 is FQNNGV. There are 17 residues in the CDR3. CDR3 sequence reads: CASSLEGLTYSYNEQFF. CDR3 nucleotides: TGTGCCAGCAGCTTAGAGGGGCTAACCTACTCCTACAATGAGCAGTTCTTC. Combining the CDR3 with reference TRBV11-2 and TRBJ2-1 gives the whole variable domain EAGVAQSPRYKIIEKRQSVAFWCNPISGHATLYWYQQILGQGPKLLIQFQNNGVVDDSQLPKDRFSAERLKGVDSTLKIQPAKLEDSAVYLCASSLEGLTYSYNEQFFGPGTRLTVL.

The chain has TRBV7-2 and TRBJ1-6; D not resolved. Trimming shortened V by 5 bases and J by 0 bases, and 11 bases separated the two germline ends. CDR1 and CDR2 (germline): SGHTA, FQGNSA. CDR3 size: 16 residues. DNA for the CDR3: TGTGCCAGCAGCCCCCCGATGCTCTCCTATAATTCACCCCTCCACTTT. This encodes CASSPPMLSYNSPLHF.

This clonotype was observed a handful of times. The DNA of the CDR3 is TGCGCCAGCAGCTTGGCCCCAGGCGAAGATACGCAGTATTTT. Translation gives CASSLAPGEDTQYF. The V call is TRBV5-1, the J call TRBJ2-3; D is undetermined. Germline CDR1 SGHRS, CDR2 YFSETQ. The CDR3 extends over 14 amino acids. V gave up 0 bases and J gave up 5 bases, with 10 bases separating them.

The chain uses TRBV28 and TRBJ2-7; no clear D. The germline CDR1 and CDR2 sequences are MDHEN and SYDVKM. The CDR3 is 13 residues long. The V gene lost 6 bases and the J gene lost 3 bases, with 12 bases spanning the gap. The DNA of the CDR3 is TGTGCCAGCAGGAAAGAAAGCTACTACGAGCAGTACTTC. Its translation: CASRKESYYEQYF.

The table lists this clonotype with many counts. The chain couples TRBV2 to TRBJ2-1, with 9 bases matching TRBD2. Germline CDR1 is SNHLY and CDR2 is FYNNEI. The CDR3 covers 17 residues. Trimming at V came to 3 bases and at J to 1 base, leaving 7 bases not matched to a gene. This chain's CDR3 is CASSENLAGTSYNEQFF. The CDR3, as DNA: TGTGCCAGCAGTGAGAATCTAGCGGGGACATCCTACAATGAGCAGTTCTTC.

This clonotype was found many times. This sequence joins TRBV7-2 and TRBJ2-7; the D call may be TRBD1 or TRBD2 (5 bases each). The V gene lost 7 bases and the J gene lost 0 bases, with 13 bases spanning the gap. CDR1 is SGHTA, CDR2 FQGNSA, per germline. This CDR3 region has 14 residues. Written as DNA, the CDR3 is TGTGCCAGCACCGGGGCCTCTAGCTCCTACGAGCAGTACTTC. It codes for CASTGASSSYEQYF.

This clonotype appeared many times. CDR3 sequence reads: CASSIGPRSSYEQYF. The CDR3 region has the DNA TGTGCCAGTAGTATTGGGCCAAGAAGCTCCTACGAGCAGTACTTC. V usage is TRBV19 and J usage is TRBJ2-7; D is unclear. This CDR3 is built from 15 residues. The V gene lost 3 bases and the J gene lost 0 bases, with 12 bases spanning the gap. CDR1 is LNHDA, CDR2 SQIVND, per germline (reference sequence).

The V call is TRBV2, the J call TRBJ1-6; D call uncertain. Germline CDR1 is SNHLY and CDR2 is FYNNEI. The CDR3 runs 13 residues. Trimming took 6 bases from V and 10 from J, leaving 13 bases between them. CDR3 region: CASRYTVGSPLHF. As DNA, the CDR3 is TGTGCCAGCAGATACACCGTAGGGTCACCCCTCCACTTT.

V is TRBV6-1 and J is TRBJ2-7; 7 positions match TRBD2. CDR3 length: 15 amino acids. Germline-derived CDR1 and CDR2 are MNHNS and SASEGT. The ends lost 2 bases at V and 1 base at J; junction bases unmatched: 5. The CDR3 DNA is TGTGCCAGCAGTGAATTCGGGGGGATTTCCTACGAGCAGTACTTC. Translated, it gives CASSEFGGISYEQYF.

This clonotype was seen more than once but under ten times. The chain combines TRBV7-9 with TRBJ2-1; D not certain. Germline loops: CDR1 SEHNR, CDR2 FQNEAQ (reference sequence). With 5 bases removed from V and 2 bases from J, the gap between germline ends came to 13 bases. The length of the CDR3 is 15 residues. CDR3 protein: CASSPKRPAYNEQFF. DNA for the CDR3: TGTGCCAGCAGCCCGAAAAGACCCGCCTACAATGAGCAGTTCTTC.

This clonotype has just a few counts. V and J are TRBV28 and TRBJ2-3; D is possibly TRBD2 (5 bases). CDR1 MDHEN and CDR2 SYDVKM come from the germline V gene. Deletions cut 3 bases from V and 3 bases from J, with 10 bases between. The CDR3 totals 14 residues. The CDR3 DNA reads TGTGCCAGCAGTTTTGTTACGGGGACAGATACGCAGTATTTT. Translated, it gives CASSFVTGTDTQYF.

This clonotype was seen many times. The chain has TRBV6-2 or TRBV6-3 and TRBJ2-7; 7 nucleotides match TRBD1. The germline V gene has CDR1 MNHEY and CDR2 SVGEGT. V was clipped by 2 bases and J by 2 bases; unmatched bases: 6. This CDR3 has 15 residues. The CDR3, as DNA: TGTGCCAGCAGTTACCCCAGGGGGATCCCCTACGAGCAGTACTTC. This gives the protein CASSYPRGIPYEQYF.

By its share, this clonotype is medium-sized (0.01 to 0.1%). This rearrangement joins TRBV11-2 to TRBJ2-7, with D perhaps TRBD2 (6 bases). V lost 5 bases to trimming and J lost 0 bases, with 17 bases between them. Germline-derived CDR1 and CDR2 are SGHAT and FQNNGV. The CDR3 runs to 16 residues. The CDR3 reads CASSQPRDGSSYEQYF. The CDR3 DNA reads TGTGCCAGCAGCCAGCCGCGGGACGGGAGCTCCTACGAGCAGTACTTC. The variable domain in full, completed from reference TRBV11-2 and TRBJ2-7, reads EAGVAQSPRYKIIEKRQSVAFWCNPISGHATLYWYQQILGQGPKLLIQFQNNGVVDDSQLPKDRFSAERLKGVDSTLKIQPAKLEDSAVYLCASSQPRDGSSYEQYFGPGTRLTVT.

The chain uses TRBV6-2 or TRBV6-3 and TRBJ1-5, with 7 bases identical to TRBD1. V lost 5 bases to trimming and J lost 3 bases; unmatched junction nucleotides: 4. CDR3 length: 14 residues. Germline V gene data show CDR1 as MNHEY and CDR2 as SVGEGT. The CDR3 bases are TGTGCCAGCAGTAAGGGGGCGAACAATCAGCCCCAGCATTTT. It encodes CASSKGANNQPQHF.

This clonotype was found a few times. The genes are TRBV5-1 and TRBJ1-6; D might be TRBD1 (6 bases). Germline lookup yields CDR1 SGHRS and CDR2 YFSETQ. The CDR3 contains 15 residues. The V gene lost 0 bases and the J gene lost 7 bases, with 11 bases spanning the gap. The CDR3 loop is CASSLAGGENSPLHF. The CDR3 nucleotides read TGCGCCAGCAGCTTGGCTGGGGGCGAGAATTCACCCCTCCACTTT.